Listed below are T cell receptor beta chains from one sample, sequenced in a study of CD8 T cells in ankylosing spondylitis. TCRdb reprocessed the 5' RACE reads via MiXCR and lists one record per CDR3 protein. The sample holds roughly 260,000 distinct CDR3 sequences, about 20% seen once. The material sequenced was blood, either unsorted or a sorted T cell fraction (not recorded which). These receptors all stem from a male donor with ankylosing spondylitis or in good health (not recorded which). The CDR3 runs from the conserved cysteine through the conserved F or W. D genes are given only for firm matches. Some rows have no size entry. The others give once, few or many, or a class for an expanded clone.

cdr3_nt cdr3_aa d_call clone_size j_call v_call
TGTGCCATCAGTGGCCGGTTCAGCACAGATACGCAGTATTTT CAISGRFSTDTQYF NA many TRBJ2-3 TRBV10-3
TGCAGCGCACACACCGGCCGAAACTATGGCTACACCTTC CSAHTGRNYGYTF NA few TRBJ1-2 TRBV29-1
TGTGCCAGCAGCTTAAGTCAGGGTAGCAATGAGCAGTTCTTC CASSLSQGSNEQFF NA NA TRBJ2-1 TRBV7-3
TGTGCCACCTTAGACGTCGGCGATACGCAGTATTTT CATLDVGDTQYF NA many TRBJ2-3 TRBV12-3/TRBV12-4
TGCGCCAGCAGCGGGGGGCCCCAAGAGTCCCAGTACTTC CASSGGPQESQYF NA NA TRBJ2-5 TRBV5-1
TGCAGTGCTAGGGAGGGGGGAGCACTGGCAGATACGCAGTATTTT CSAREGGALADTQYF NA NA TRBJ2-3 TRBV20-1
TGTGCCAGCAGCCAACGGGAGGGCCTTGCAGATACGCAGTATTTT CASSQREGLADTQYF TRBD2 few TRBJ2-3 TRBV3-1
TGTGCCAGCAGTTTGGGACCCACCGCTTACAATGAGCAGTTCTTC CASSLGPTAYNEQFF NA few TRBJ2-1 TRBV12-3/TRBV12-4
TGTGCCAGCAGTTTAGTACCCACCTGGGGCGACACCGGGGAGCTGTTTTTT CASSLVPTWGDTGELFF NA once TRBJ2-2 TRBV12-3/TRBV12-4
TGTGCCAGCATCCTTGGGGGGCAGGGGGCTTTGTCCGGGGAGCTGTTTTTT CASILGGQGALSGELFF TRBD1 few TRBJ2-2 TRBV12-3/TRBV12-4
TGTGCTAGCAGCTTAGATCTAGTCCAAGAGACCCAGTACTTC CASSLDLVQETQYF NA few TRBJ2-5 TRBV7-7
TGTGCCAGCAGCTTAGTGGGGCGGAGGCACGCGAACACCGGGGAGCTGTTTTTT CASSLVGRRHANTGELFF NA few TRBJ2-2 TRBV7-8
TGTGCCACCAGTGATTTGGGAAAGAGGCCGAGCACCGGGGAGCTGTTTTTT CATSDLGKRPSTGELFF NA NA TRBJ2-2 TRBV24-1
TGTGCCATCAGTGATGACACCCGGGGGGCCCAGTACTTC CAISDDTRGAQYF TRBD2 many TRBJ2-5 TRBV10-3
TGTGCCAGCGGAAAAGGGCTTGCTGCTAGCGGGGCCTACAATGAGCAGTTCTTC CASGKGLAASGAYNEQFF TRBD2 few TRBJ2-1 TRBV27
TGTGCCAGCAGTTTAAGGACTAGAAACAATGAGCAGTTCTTC CASSLRTRNNEQFF TRBD2 NA TRBJ2-1 TRBV27
TGTGCCAGCAGTGACGAGCTTTACACCGGGGAGCTGTTTTTT CASSDELYTGELFF NA many TRBJ2-2 TRBV6-4
TGTGCCAGCAGCTTAGGGCCAGGGGGAGAGAACATTCAGTACTTC CASSLGPGGENIQYF TRBD1 NA TRBJ2-4 TRBV13
TGTGCCAGCAGTTTAAGGGGGGCATCTAATGAAAAACTGTTTTTT CASSLRGASNEKLFF NA NA TRBJ1-4 TRBV12-3/TRBV12-4
TGCAGCTTCAGACTAGTCTCGGAGACCCAGTACTTC CSFRLVSETQYF NA many TRBJ2-5 TRBV29-1
TGTGCCAGCAGTCCGACAGGGGGGAGTCAGCCCCAGCATTTT CASSPTGGSQPQHF TRBD1 few TRBJ1-5 TRBV12-3/TRBV12-4
TGTGCCAGCAGCCGCGGGGGGCAACGGGAGACCCAGTACTTC CASSRGGQRETQYF TRBD2 NA TRBJ2-5 TRBV3-1
TGTGCCAGCAGTTTAGGACAGGGGGGCAATCAGCCCCAGCATTTT CASSLGQGGNQPQHF TRBD1 many TRBJ1-5 TRBV12-3/TRBV12-4
TGCGCCAGCAGCTTGGACAGACAAGAGACCCAGTACTTC CASSLDRQETQYF NA many TRBJ2-5 TRBV5-1
TGTGCCAGCAGCCATTGGGACATCGGGGGCTACACCTTC CASSHWDIGGYTF NA NA TRBJ1-2 TRBV14
TGTGCCAGCATGACTTTAGCGGGAAGGGAGACCCAGTACTTC CASMTLAGRETQYF TRBD2 few TRBJ2-5 TRBV12-3/TRBV12-4
TGTGCCATCAGGGGGACAGGGAACACAGATACGCAGTATTTT CAIRGTGNTDTQYF TRBD1 NA TRBJ2-3 TRBV10-3
TGTGCCAGCAGCATGGCGGGAGGACCGTACAATGAGCAGTTCTTC CASSMAGGPYNEQFF TRBD2 few TRBJ2-1 TRBV7-3
TGCGCCAGCAGTTCCGGACTAGCGGATACCTACAATGAGCAGTTCTTC CASSSGLADTYNEQFF TRBD2 few TRBJ2-1 TRBV5-1
TGTGCCAGCAGCCCCGGGACACCAGACACAGATACGCAGTATTTT CASSPGTPDTDTQYF NA NA TRBJ2-3 TRBV4-2
TGTGCCATCAGCCAGGACTCTCCCTCCCGCAATCAGCCCCAGCATTTT CAISQDSPSRNQPQHF NA NA TRBJ1-5 TRBV7-2
TGCAGTGCTGGGGTTTCACTAGCGGGACTCACCGGGGAGCTGTTTTTT CSAGVSLAGLTGELFF TRBD2 few TRBJ2-2 TRBV20-1
TGTGCCAGCAGTCAAGGGACAGGGGCTAACTATGGCTACACCTTC CASSQGTGANYGYTF TRBD1 NA TRBJ1-2 TRBV3-1
TGCAGCGTTGAAGTTCTTCGCGGGATAGGGGACCAGTACTTC CSVEVLRGIGDQYF NA NA TRBJ2-5 TRBV29-1
TGCAGCGCCCAGACAGGGAACACCGGGGAGCTGTTTTTT CSAQTGNTGELFF NA many TRBJ2-2 TRBV29-1
TGTGCCAGCAGCTTACTAGCGGGGGGTCCAGATACGCAGTATTTT CASSLLAGGPDTQYF TRBD2 NA TRBJ2-3 TRBV7-9
TGTGCCAGCAGCCAAGCGCGGGCGGGAGGGGAGACCCAGTACTTC CASSQARAGGETQYF TRBD2 once TRBJ2-5 TRBV3-1
TGTGCCAGCAGTCTAAAACTAGCGGGGACTAGCACAGATACGCAGTATTTT CASSLKLAGTSTDTQYF TRBD2 few TRBJ2-3 TRBV12-3/TRBV12-4
TGTGCCAGCAGCCGGGAGGGCCCCAATGAGCAGTTCTTC CASSREGPNEQFF TRBD2 NA TRBJ2-1 TRBV11-3
TGCGCCAGCAGCTTTGGAGAGGCAGATACGCAGTATTTT CASSFGEADTQYF NA NA TRBJ2-3 TRBV5-1
TGCGCCAGCAGCCAACATGGAGTAGCGGGAGATGAGCAGTTCTTC CASSQHGVAGDEQFF TRBD2 NA TRBJ2-1 TRBV4-1
TGTGCCAGCAGCTTAGTTGGGACAGGCATGAACACTGAAGCTTTCTTT CASSLVGTGMNTEAFF TRBD1 many TRBJ1-1 TRBV7-2
TGCAGTGCCCTTCTCCCGCTTGGCATAAACTATGGCTACACCTTC CSALLPLGINYGYTF NA many TRBJ1-2 TRBV20-1
TGTGCCAGCAGCTTTACAGGGCCTAGCTCCTACAATGAGCAGTTCTTC CASSFTGPSSYNEQFF NA NA TRBJ2-1 TRBV7-3
TGTGCCAGCAGCCGGACAGGAGCTAGCACAGATACGCAGTATTTT CASSRTGASTDTQYF TRBD1 few TRBJ2-3 TRBV6-1
TGTGCCAGCAGTTTAGCGGGTGCCATCTCTGGAAACACCATATATTTT CASSLAGAISGNTIYF NA NA TRBJ1-3 TRBV27
TGTGCCACCAGTGATTTGCTCTCAACTGTGCTTTATGGCTACACCTTC CATSDLLSTVLYGYTF NA few TRBJ1-2 TRBV24-1
TGTGCCACCACCAAACAGGGGATATCGCTGTTTTTT CATTKQGISLFF TRBD1 few TRBJ1-4 TRBV15
TGTGCCAGCAGTACCAACTACAGAGACTCCTCAACAGATACGCAGTATTTT CASSTNYRDSSTDTQYF NA NA TRBJ2-3 TRBV12-3/TRBV12-4
TGTGCCAGCAGCCCCGCACAGGGGGCGACCGGGGAGCTGTTTTTT CASSPAQGATGELFF TRBD1 NA TRBJ2-2 TRBV12-3/TRBV12-4
TGTGCCAGCAGGGCTCCCGGGAAGAGGGCTAATGAAAAACTGTTTTTT CASRAPGKRANEKLFF NA NA TRBJ1-4 TRBV6-1
TGCAGCGCCCGGAGCTCTGGAAACACCATATATTTT CSARSSGNTIYF NA few TRBJ1-3 TRBV29-1
TGTGCCAGCAGTTTAGGAGCAGGGGGCCAGCCCCAGCATTTT CASSLGAGGQPQHF TRBD1 many TRBJ1-5 TRBV12-3/TRBV12-4
TGTGCCACCTCGTGGGGGAATGGGCAGCCCCAGCATTTT CATSWGNGQPQHF NA NA TRBJ1-5 TRBV18